The 9 T cell receptor beta chains given below trace back to one sample, sequenced in a study of shared clonotypes between healthy human individuals. Positive CCR7 selection of CD45RO-negative cells yielded the naive CD8 cells, and terminally differentiated effector memory CD45RA+ cells were excluded. Sequencing was performed with immunoSEQ multiplex PCR; in TCRdb, only in-frame clones are kept and a portion is missing. The sample lists about 2.2 million clones, 93% occurring once. The specimen was naive CD8+ T cells from PBMCs. Every receptor here comes from a man younger than 30 in good health. Some clones in this sample may be carry-over from other donors' samples.

The chain links TRBV19 to TRBJ1-3; D is undetermined. V was clipped by 6 bases and J by 0 bases, with 18 bases between them. Germline V CDR1 and CDR2: LNHDA, SQIVND (reference sequence). The CDR3 has 17 residues. The CDR3 loop reads CASRYTEAPTSGNTIYF. The CDR3 bases are TGTGCCAGTAGGTATACAGAGGCTCCTACCTCTGGAAACACCATATATTTT.

The V and J genes are TRBV15 and TRBJ2-7, with 11 bases lining up with TRBD2. This CDR3 comprises 15 residues. J was trimmed by 4 bases and V by 0 bases; bases with no gene match: 2. Germline V gene data show CDR1 as LNHNV and CDR2 as YYDKDF (reference sequence). The CDR3 coding sequence is TGTGCCACCAGCAGAGATCTAGCGGGAGGATACGAGCAGTACTTC. Amino acid sequence: CATSRDLAGGYEQYF.

The chain is built from TRBV6-1 and TRBJ2-7; 14 bases are a match to TRBD2. The germline gives CDR1 MNHNS, CDR2 SASEGT. This CDR3 is 15 amino acids long. V lost 6 bases, J lost 2 bases, and 3 bases stayed unmatched. The CDR3 nucleotides are TGTGCCAGCAGAGGACTAGCGGGAGGAACCTACGAGCAGTACTTC. Translating gives CASRGLAGGTYEQYF.

The gene calls are TRBV19 and TRBJ1-5, with TRBD1 matching 9 bases. The germline V gene has CDR1 LNHDA and CDR2 SQIVND (reference sequence). The CDR3 totals 15 residues. V lost 6 bases to trimming and J lost 6 bases; unmatched junction nucleotides: 9. Here the CDR3 reads CASSVTGTGTQPQHF. CDR3 coding DNA: TGTGCCAGTAGCGTTACCGGGACAGGGACTCAGCCCCAGCATTTT.

About this clone itself: This specimen includes other DNA sequences encoding the same CDR3. The J gene is TRBJ2-7, the V gene TRBV29-1; 10 nucleotides align to TRBD2. With V trimmed by 6 bases and J by 2 bases, 4 bases remained unmatched. The germline CDR1 and CDR2 sequences are SQVTM and ANQGSEA. The CDR3 is 13 residues long. CDR3 nucleotides: TGCAGCGTCCTGAGCGGGAGGGCCTACGAGCAGTACTTC. Encoded protein: CSVLSGRAYEQYF.

V usage is TRBV10-1 and J usage is TRBJ1-2; 8 bases are a match to TRBD1. Germline V gene data show CDR1 as WNHNN and CDR2 as SYGVQD (reference sequence). CDR3 size: 12 residues. Trimming cost V 6 bases and J 6 bases; bases outside gene matches: 3. In nucleotides, the CDR3 is TGCGCCAGCAGGACAGGGGAAGATGGCTACACCTTC. Its protein is CASRTGEDGYTF.

The genes are TRBV27 and TRBJ2-7; 11 bases match TRBD2. Looked up from germline, CDR1 is MNHEY and CDR2 is SMNVEV (reference sequence). V shed 0 bases, J shed 4 bases, and the junction held 5 bases outside the gene matches. The length of the CDR3 is 16 residues. CDR3 DNA sequence: TGTGCCAGCAGTTTATCGGCGGCTAGCGGGAGGTACGAGCAGTACTTC. Translating it yields CASSLSAASGRYEQYF.

The chain has TRBV27 and TRBJ2-7; D unresolved. The V and J ends lost 5 bases and 4 bases respectively, with 15 bases between them. The CDR3 has 14 amino acids. Per the germline V gene, CDR1 is MNHEY and CDR2 is SMNVEV (reference sequence). Here the CDR3 DNA reads TGTGCCAGCAGTCCCCCAGCGAGAGGATACGAGCAGTACTTC. Translated, it gives CASSPPARGYEQYF.

The V and J genes are TRBV7-9 and TRBJ1-1, with D maybe TRBD1 (5 bases). Germline V gene data show CDR1 as SEHNR and CDR2 as FQNEAQ (reference sequence). This CDR3 is built from 12 residues. The V end was cut by 7 bases, the J end by 5 bases, with 11 bases between. CDR3 nucleotides: TGTGCCAGCACCAGGGTTTGGACTGAAGCTTTCTTT. Encoded protein: CASTRVWTEAFF.